The clone carrying this T cell receptor (beta chain) showed up just a few times. The antigen is not known. CDR1 is LNHNV, CDR2 YYDKDF, per germline (reference sequence). Deletions cut 0 bases from V and 6 bases from J, with 13 bases between. This CDR3 region has 15 residues. PCR used 60 Vbeta primers and 13 Jbeta primers. The protocol was immunoSEQ multiplex PCR, while the TCRdb copy is restricted to in-frame clones and leaves out a portion. The data show 200,000 or so clones, about nine tenths seen once. This sample is part of a study of cytomegalovirus exposure and HLA in healthy donors. Overall study findings and caveats: Per published reports, the classifier diagnosed cytomegalovirus status with high specificity and sensitivity. A few CMV-associated chains were confirmed in vitro to be specific for CMV antigens.

The sample was PBMCs. The chain recombines TRBV15 with TRBJ2-3, with D perhaps matching TRBD1 (5 bases). The source is a man aged 30-40 years in good health and CMV-seronegative. CDR3 in amino acids: CATSREGREKDTQYF. For the CDR3, the DNA is TGTGCCACCAGCAGAGAAGGCAGGGAAAAGGATACGCAGTATTTT.